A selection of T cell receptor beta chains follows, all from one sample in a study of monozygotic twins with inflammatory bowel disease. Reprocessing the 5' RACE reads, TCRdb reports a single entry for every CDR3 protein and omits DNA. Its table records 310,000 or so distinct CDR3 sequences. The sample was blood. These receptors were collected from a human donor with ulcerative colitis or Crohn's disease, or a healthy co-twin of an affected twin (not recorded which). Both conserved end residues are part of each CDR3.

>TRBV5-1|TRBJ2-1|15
CASSLVLAGPNEQFF
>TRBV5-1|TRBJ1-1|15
CASSLEPGGSTEAFF
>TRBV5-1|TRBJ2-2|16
CASSPRSGGSAGELFF
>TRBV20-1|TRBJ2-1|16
CSARSLGGWLTNEQFF
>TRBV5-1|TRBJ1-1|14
CASSWTGGNTEAFF
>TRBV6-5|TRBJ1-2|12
CASGQEYAGYTF
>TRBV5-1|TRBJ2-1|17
CASSLEQGSRSYNEQFF
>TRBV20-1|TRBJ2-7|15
CSARDLGRGDYEQYF
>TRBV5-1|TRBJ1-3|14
CASSLEAVGNTIYF
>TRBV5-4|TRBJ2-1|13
CASSSGARNEQFF
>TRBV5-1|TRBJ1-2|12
CASSLEGAGYTF
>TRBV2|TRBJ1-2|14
CASSAQVVRGGYTF
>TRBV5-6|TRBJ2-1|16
CASSPLDRESYNEQFF
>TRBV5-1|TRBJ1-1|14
CASSLATGGTEAFF
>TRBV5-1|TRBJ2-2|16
CASSLVGSGPTGELFF
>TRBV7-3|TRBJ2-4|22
CASSFTDVLGGAISEAKNIQYF
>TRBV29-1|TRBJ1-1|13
CSVEIIGQGGAFF
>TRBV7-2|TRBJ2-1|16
CASSYIAGVGYNEQFF
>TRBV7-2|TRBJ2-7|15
CASSSRDSHPYEQYF
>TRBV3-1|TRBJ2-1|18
CASSPFFGSAVSYNEQFF
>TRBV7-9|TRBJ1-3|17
CASSLVPGLVSGNTIYF
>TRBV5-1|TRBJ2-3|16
CASSPGTQQPTDTQYF
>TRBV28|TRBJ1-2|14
CASSTDTPPGGYTF
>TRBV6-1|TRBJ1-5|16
CASRSSGGDGNQPQHF
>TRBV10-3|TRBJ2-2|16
CAIRLTGQMDTGELYF
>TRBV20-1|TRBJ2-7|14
CSASQGAVSYEQYF
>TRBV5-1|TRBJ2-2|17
CASSLTIGTTYTGELFF
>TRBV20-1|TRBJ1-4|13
CSAVPDFNEKLFF
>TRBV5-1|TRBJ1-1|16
CASSLGPTGVNTEAFF
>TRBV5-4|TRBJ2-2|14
CASSYQRNTGELFF
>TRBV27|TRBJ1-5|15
CASKSFTGVGQPQHF